This T cell receptor beta chain emerged from a study of early stage breast cancer tumors (TCRdb year 2017). At the level of the whole study: Of the roughly 16 invasive breast tumors, eleven to twelve were found to be estrogen receptor-positive, progesterone receptor-positive and HER2-negative. Across all samples, over 2,000,000 templates representing approximately 1 million unique clonotypes were detected. Of the roughly twelve ER+/PR+/HER2- tumors, eight were classified as invasive ductal carcinomas and four as invasive lobular carcinomas. On average, each sample had 8.5 to 10-fold read coverage. Results and caveats for the whole study, not just this receptor: Analysis by tumor subtype was prevented by the small cohort size. Tumors showed about 2.5-fold higher T cell density and higher clonality than adjacent normal breast tissue. Repertoires from blood and normal breast were more alike than repertoires from blood and tumor, and in about 90% of the 16 patients, comparing each tissue with blood separated tumor from normal. Sequencing bulk genomic DNA from unsorted cells could not capture chain pairing or functional markers like CD4, CD8 and FOXP3. Enriched TCRB sequences shared across patients were found to be mostly commonly generated sequences that were unlikely to play an important role in the tumor microenvironment.

The study profiled bulk TCR beta-chain repertoires in matched peripheral blood, tumor and adjacent normal breast tissue taken from more than 15 patients with early-stage breast cancer. Before surgery, roughly 4.5-10 mL of whole blood was collected into EDTA tubes and then processed within 2 hours. Peripheral blood mononuclear cells were isolated by Ficoll-Paque centrifugation in SepMate-50 tubes. PBMCs were cryopreserved in about 90% FBS with about 10% DMSO in aliquots of roughly 2 to 4.5 million cells and stored in liquid nitrogen. Genomic DNA was extracted with the Qiagen AllPrep DNA/RNA Mini kit. Counted from cysteine to phenylalanine, this CDR3 has 15 amino acids. The retained sequence is limited to the CDR3, 45 bases, with the frame set at the first base. The germline V gene yields KGHSH for CDR1 and LQKENI for CDR2. V and J are truncated by 3 bases and 1 base respectively, leaving an intervening sequence of 13 bases.

In its sample, this clone was seen a few times. The target of this receptor is not known. No quality values exist for individual bases; no much larger clone is one base distant. Each sample was amplified in two independent genomic DNA replicates, using 0.5 to 0.65 ug for blood and roughly 1.5 ug for tumor or normal breast. TCRB sequencing of genomic DNA was carried out with the ImmunoSeq Intro kit according to the manufacturer's instructions. For absolute quantification, the 31-cycle multiplex PCR included proprietary primers along with spike-in control sequences. Single-end 150-bp reads were used to sequence an 87-bp fragment spanning the CDR3 plus the flanking V and J genes. Each lane of an Illumina MiSeq using version 3.0 chemistry carried seven multiplexed samples, with two replicates per sample. The paper's processing steps were these. Raw data were processed by the vendor's proprietary pipeline, with both replicates merged into one result per sample. A clonotype was defined as productive rearrangements that share the same V-gene family, CDR3 amino acid sequence and J-gene segment. To compute clonality, the normalized Shannon entropy (Pielou evenness) of TCRB abundances was subtracted from 1. To estimate T cell density, the total number of templates was divided by the input cell count, which was inferred from how much DNA went in. Recon, run with its default parameters, was used to estimate overall repertoire diversity and clonality. A clonotype counted as tumor-enriched if its abundance in tumor exceeded 0.1% and was at least 32-fold higher than its abundance in normal breast. TCRdb re-hosts the immuneACCESS table, in-frame sequences only. Its copies lack some clones; in the studies checked, an unresolved V gene accounts for under half of them, and the cause for the rest is not known. V and J calls and clone size are copied from that table; D and trimming were computed from the DNA. The sample has roughly 40,000 clones on record, around 72% of them singletons. Together, the top ten hold 7.2% of the sample.

The chain was built from TRBV18 and TRBJ2-7; matching of 5 bases hints at TRBD2 as the D gene. The clonotype comes from a person aged 45 to 59 with breast cancer. Sequencing used blood. Here the CDR3 is given as CASSPMRVQSYEQYF. The sequence in DNA is TGTGCCAGCTCACCGATGAGGGTACAGTCCTACGAGCAGTACTTC.